The 32 T cell receptor beta chains below come from one sample, sequenced in a study of blood T cell repertoires in COVID-19. This table comes from immunoSEQ multiplex PCR, and its TCRdb copy is limited to in-frame clones, with some not included. Among some 490,000 clones, approximately 83% were seen once, and the ten largest hold 3.2%. Sequenced: peripheral blood. Source of these receptors: a human donor in a cohort sampled during active COVID-19.

CDR3 in amino acids: CSVEDRGAWTEAFF. CDR3 sequence (DNA): TGCAGCGTTGAAGATCGGGGGGCTTGGACTGAAGCTTTCTTT. The genes are TRBV29-1 and TRBJ1-1, with a possible D match to TRBD1 (6 bases). This CDR3 spans 14 amino acids. Germline CDR1 reads SQVTM; CDR2 reads ANQGSEA. The ends were cut back, 0 bases at V and 5 bases at J, with 13 bases in the middle.

The J gene is TRBJ1-6, the V gene TRBV18; 8 bases are shared with TRBD1. The CDR3 totals 18 residues. Germline CDR1 and CDR2: KGHSH and LQKENI. V lost 2 bases and J lost 7; bases outside the gene matches: 13. The CDR3 loop is CASSPESRTGSRNSPLHF. DNA for the CDR3: TGTGCCAGCTCACCAGAATCAAGGACAGGGTCGAGGAATTCACCCCTCCACTTT.

This chain connects TRBV6-2 or TRBV6-3 to TRBJ2-7; TRBD2 might be the D (6 bases). Germline loops: CDR1 MNHEY, CDR2 SVGEGT. The CDR3 runs to 14 residues. The V end lost 1 base, the J end lost 0 bases, and 7 bases lay between the germline ends. This CDR3 reads CASSYLADSYEQYF. The CDR3 nucleotides read TGTGCCAGCAGTTACTTAGCGGACTCCTACGAGCAGTACTTC.

Note on this clone: No DNA is shown, since the ends of the CDR3 on it are uncertain; the CDR3 is the one TCRdb lists. This rearrangement joins TRBV6-5 to TRBJ1-4; TRBD1 reflects the table's D call only, with no check against the DNA. Per the germline V gene, CDR1 is MNHEY and CDR2 is SVGAGI. The CDR3 sequence runs 13 residues, both termini included. The CDR3 protein is CASSSSDRGKLFF.

CDR3 coding DNA: TGTGCCATCAGTGAGACCAGCGGGAGGGCCCGAACCGGGGAGCTGTTTTTT. Encoded protein: CAISETSGRARTGELFF. This chain links TRBV10-3 with TRBJ2-2; TRBD2 matches 10 bases. Per germline, CDR1 ENHRY and CDR2 SYGVKD. Germline trimming cut 2 bases from V and 5 bases from J; bases unmatched to any gene: 8. This CDR3 contains 17 residues.

For the CDR3, the DNA is TGTGCCAGCAGCTCCATCCGAACAGGGGTAACCAAAAACATTCAGTACTTC. It encodes CASSSIRTGVTKNIQYF. This chain uses TRBV7-9 with TRBJ2-4; 7 bases are a match to TRBD1. The germline V gene has CDR1 SEHNR and CDR2 FQNEAQ (reference sequence). CDR3 length: 17 amino acids. V gave up 4 bases and J gave up 2 bases; unmatched junction bases: 11.

The chain recombines TRBV19 with TRBJ2-1; D might be TRBD2 (6 bases). Germline V gene lookup returns CDR1 LNHDA and CDR2 SQIVND (reference sequence). The V end lost 7 bases, the J end lost 5 bases, and 12 bases lay between the germline ends. CDR3 length: 13 amino acids. The CDR3 DNA is TGTGCCAGTACTTTGGGACTTAACAATGAGCAGTTCTTC. Its protein is CASTLGLNNEQFF.

The V call is TRBV7-6, the J call TRBJ1-1; D uncertain. Germline loops: CDR1 SGHVS, CDR2 FNYEAQ. V gave up 5 bases and J gave up 0 bases, with 16 bases separating them. The CDR3 extends over 16 amino acids. The CDR3 reads CASSPETVVVNTEAFF. The CDR3 DNA reads as TGTGCCAGCAGCCCCGAAACAGTTGTGGTGAACACTGAAGCTTTCTTT.

This chain connects TRBV6-5 to TRBJ2-2; TRBD1 is a possible D gene (6 bases). The germline V and J ends were trimmed by 10 bases and 1 base, with 16 bases remaining between them. The CDR3 contains 15 residues. Germline V gene data show CDR1 as MNHEY and CDR2 as SVGAGI. CDR3 DNA sequence: TGTGCCATCGGGACAAAAGCGTTGAACACCGGGGAGCTGTTTTTT. Encoded protein: CAIGTKALNTGELFF.

This clone came up a few times. The rearrangement links TRBV6-5 to TRBJ1-1; TRBD1 matches at 10 bases. The V gene end was trimmed by 2 bases and the J gene end by 4 bases; junction bases not matched to a gene: 4. Germline CDR1 reads MNHEY; CDR2 reads SVGAGI. The CDR3 is 15 residues long. CDR3 protein: CASSYPGQGPTEAFF. CDR3 bases: TGTGCCAGCAGTTACCCGGGACAGGGGCCCACTGAAGCTTTCTTT.

The chain carries TRBV5-1 and TRBJ2-4; maybe TRBD2 (6 bases). Trimming cost V 3 bases and J 6 bases, with 10 bases left between them. CDR1 and CDR2 (germline): SGHRS, YFSETQ. The CDR3 is made up of 13 amino acids. The CDR3 loop reads CASSSLGGNIQYF. The CDR3 nucleotides read TGCGCCAGCAGCTCCCTGGGGGGAAACATTCAGTACTTC.

J is TRBJ1-1 and V is TRBV7-3, with 7 bases matching TRBD1. Trimming removed 5 bases from V and 5 bases from J; junction bases left unmatched: 11. The CDR3 consists of 15 residues. Germline CDR1 is SGHTA and CDR2 is FQGTGA. The CDR3 region is CASSAQDRAATEAFF. The CDR3 DNA reads as TGTGCCAGCAGCGCCCAAGACAGGGCGGCTACTGAAGCTTTCTTT.

Only a few counts were recorded for this clone. V gene TRBV27 combines with J gene TRBJ2-5, with TRBD1 as a possible D gene (6 bases). Trimming shortened V by 8 bases and J by 5 bases, and 15 bases separated the two germline ends. CDR1 and CDR2 (germline): MNHEY, SMNVEV (reference sequence). This CDR3 is 13 amino acids long. CDR3: CASQLEGDETQYF. CDR3 DNA sequence: TGTGCCAGCCAGCTTGAGGGGGACGAGACCCAGTACTTC.

V gene TRBV10-3 combines with J gene TRBJ1-1; D is possibly TRBD1 (6 bases). Germline V CDR1 and CDR2: ENHRY, SYGVKD. Deletions cut 6 bases from V and 0 bases from J, with 11 bases between. CDR3 size: 14 residues. The DNA for the CDR3 is TGTGCCATCAGGGACACAGGGCTGAACACTGAAGCTTTCTTT. Its translation: CAIRDTGLNTEAFF.

The rearrangement uses TRBV9 and TRBJ1-1, with 8 bases that match TRBD1. The CDR3 extends over 13 amino acids. The germline gives CDR1 SGDLS, CDR2 YYNGEE. V shed 4 bases and J 7 bases; nucleotides not matched to a gene: 6. In nucleotides, the CDR3 is TGTGCCAGCAGCCCCGGGACAGGAGTTGAAGCTTTCTTT. The encoded protein is CASSPGTGVEAFF.

This chain uses TRBV7-9 with TRBJ1-1; perhaps TRBD1 as D (6 bases). Germline V gives CDR1 SEHNR, CDR2 FQNEAQ (reference sequence). The CDR3 runs 15 residues. V lost 5 bases to trimming and J lost 0 bases, with 13 bases between them. Here the CDR3 DNA reads TGTGCCAGCAGCCCTCGGACAGATCTGAACACTGAAGCTTTCTTT. Protein: CASSPRTDLNTEAFF.

The genes are TRBV9 and TRBJ2-2, with TRBD1 matching over 12 bases. Losses at the gene ends were 2 bases for V and 7 bases for J; bases not matched to a gene: 9. Germline CDR1 reads SGDLS; CDR2 reads YYNGEE. The CDR3 totals 17 residues. For the CDR3, the DNA is TGTGCCAGCAGCGTCACGGGACAGGGGGCGCAGGACGGGGAGCTGTTTTTT. Translated: CASSVTGQGAQDGELFF.

In this sample, this clone turned up once. The chain employs TRBV19 and TRBJ2-5; 9 nucleotides agree with TRBD1. CDR1 and CDR2 from the germline V gene are LNHDA and SQIVND (reference sequence). V lost 4 bases, J lost 5 bases, and 5 bases stayed unmatched. The CDR3 contains 14 residues. This CDR3 is CASSTQGALETQYF. The CDR3 nucleotides are TGTGCCAGTAGTACACAGGGGGCCCTGGAGACCCAGTACTTC.

This chain links TRBV11-3 with TRBJ2-5; D is unclear. V was cut by 4 bases and J by 5 bases, with 5 bases left in between. In germline, CDR1 is SGHNT, CDR2 YENEEA. This CDR3 spans 11 amino acids. The CDR3 DNA reads TGTGCCAGCAGCTCCGGGGAGACCCAGTACTTC. Its protein product is CASSSGETQYF.

The rearrangement links TRBV6-5 to TRBJ2-1; D is undetermined. Trimming stripped 3 bases from V and 6 bases from J, with 9 bases between. CDR1 is MNHEY, CDR2 SVGAGI, per germline. This CDR3 is built from 13 residues. The CDR3 here is CASSYSVPNEQFF. The CDR3 nucleotides are TGTGCCAGCAGTTATAGTGTCCCCAATGAGCAGTTCTTC.

The chain is built from TRBV5-1 and TRBJ2-2; possible D gene TRBD1, 5 bases. CDR3 size: 15 residues. V was cut by 4 bases and J by 3 bases, with 13 bases left in between. Germline CDR1 is SGHRS and CDR2 is YFSETQ. The CDR3 sequence: CASSPRQGDTGELFF. The CDR3 nucleotides read TGCGCCAGCAGCCCCCGGCAGGGCGACACCGGGGAGCTGTTTTTT.

The rearrangement joins TRBV7-2 to TRBJ1-6; 9 bases agree with TRBD1. The CDR3 has 19 residues. The germline V gene encodes CDR1 SGHTA and CDR2 FQGNSA. The V segment lost 2 bases and the J segment 0 bases; nucleotides outside the gene matches: 8. The CDR3 here is CASSLRGTGLYSYNSPLHF. CDR3 sequence (DNA): TGTGCCAGCAGCTTACGAGGGACAGGGTTATACTCCTATAATTCACCCCTCCACTTT.

The V and J genes are TRBV19 and TRBJ2-7, with 7 bases lining up with TRBD2. V shed 3 bases, J shed 2 bases, and the junction held 4 bases outside the gene matches. CDR1 and CDR2 from the germline V gene are LNHDA and SQIVND (reference sequence). The CDR3 consists of 14 residues. The CDR3 DNA reads TGTGCCAGTAGTATTCGAGCGGGAACCTACGAGCAGTACTTC. Translating gives CASSIRAGTYEQYF.

In regard to this clone: At the DNA level, this CDR3 is encoded by other sequences in the same sample as well. The chain uses TRBV7-9 and TRBJ2-7, with a tentative D call TRBD2 (6 bases). The CDR3 totals 14 residues. Trimming pared 5 bases from V and 1 base from J, leaving 12 bases between. The V gene's germline CDR1 is SEHNR and CDR2 FQNEAQ (reference sequence). Written as DNA, the CDR3 is TGTGCCAGCAGCCTCGCCGGGAGTTCCTACGAGCAGTACTTC. It specifies CASSLAGSSYEQYF. Variable domain in full (rest from reference TRBV7-9 and TRBJ2-7): DTGVSQNPRHKITKRGQNVTFRCDPISEHNRLYWYRQTLGQGPEFLTYFQNEAQLEKSRLLSDRFSAERPKGSFSTLEIQRTEQGDSAMYLCASSLAGSSYEQYFGPGTRLTVT.

V and J are TRBV30 and TRBJ2-5; weak D call: TRBD1 (6 bases). Per germline, CDR1 GTSNPN and CDR2 SVGIG (reference sequence). The CDR3 has 14 amino acids. Deletions cut 3 bases from V and 5 bases from J, with 16 bases between. This CDR3 is CAWSQTGLSETQYF. CDR3 coding DNA: TGTGCCTGGAGCCAAACAGGGTTAAGTGAGACCCAGTACTTC.

As DNA, the CDR3 is TGTGCCAGCAGCTTAGGTTGGGGGCATCAGCCCCAGCATTTT. This gives the protein CASSLGWGHQPQHF. This sequence joins TRBV7-9 and TRBJ1-5; possibly TRBD1 for D (6 bases). Trimming took 1 base from V and 5 from J, leaving 9 bases between them. Germline values: CDR1 SEHNR, CDR2 FQNEAQ (reference sequence). The CDR3 is 14 amino acids.

The chain uses TRBV3-1 (or the pseudogene TRBV3-2) and TRBJ2-7, with 8 bases fitting TRBD2. The CDR3 spans 14 residues. Germline CDR1 LGHDT, CDR2 YNNKEL (reference sequence). The J segment lost 3 bases and the V segment lost 3 bases, leaving 4 bases of the junction unmatched. The CDR3 sequence: CASSHTGTSYEQYF. The CDR3 region has the DNA TGTGCCAGCAGCCACACCGGGACTAGCTACGAGCAGTACTTC.

Notes on this clone: Other DNA sequences in the same sample also yield this CDR3. The rearrangement links TRBV19 to TRBJ1-1, with 11 bases lining up with TRBD1. CDR1 is LNHDA and CDR2 is SQIVND in the germline V gene (reference sequence). The CDR3 spans 14 residues. V lost 8 bases and J lost 7; bases outside the gene matches: 9. CDR3 amino acids: CASRPGQGVGEAFF. The CDR3 DNA reads TGTGCCAGTCGACCGGGACAGGGGGTTGGTGAAGCTTTCTTT.

The J gene is TRBJ1-5, the V gene TRBV7-2; D is ambiguous. Looked up from germline, CDR1 is SGHTA and CDR2 is FQGNSA. Deletions cut 2 bases from V and 4 bases from J, with 9 bases between. The CDR3 loop spans 14 amino acids. The DNA of the CDR3 is TGTGCCAGCAGCTTACGTCCAGGAAATCAGCCCCAGCATTTT. Translation: CASSLRPGNQPQHF.

The genes are TRBV6-6 and TRBJ1-2; 8 nucleotides line up with TRBD1. This CDR3 has 15 residues. J was trimmed by 2 bases and V by 2 bases; bases with no gene match: 4. Germline V lookup: CDR1 MNHNY, CDR2 SVGAGI (reference sequence). The CDR3 nucleotides are TGTGCCAGCAGTTACGACAGGGGTTGGAACTATGGCTACACCTTC. Translation gives CASSYDRGWNYGYTF.

In its sample, this clone was seen once. The rearrangement joins TRBV27 to TRBJ2-5, with 7 nucleotides matching TRBD2. The junction had 7 bases not matched to a gene; V was cut back by 11 bases and J by 1 base. Germline assignment: CDR1 MNHEY and CDR2 SMNVEV (reference sequence). The CDR3 is 13 amino acids. The CDR3 DNA sequence: TGTGCCTCCCGGACTAGTCCCCAAGAGACCCAGTACTTC. This translates into CASRTSPQETQYF.

This chain connects TRBV3-1 (or the pseudogene TRBV3-2) to TRBJ2-3, with D unclear. Germline CDR1 LGHDT, CDR2 YNNKEL (reference sequence). There are 14 residues in the CDR3. Trimming took 4 bases from V and 4 from J, leaving 12 bases between them. In nucleotides, the CDR3 is TGTGCCAGCAGCCTATCTCGCACTTCAGATACGCAGTATTTT. Translated: CASSLSRTSDTQYF.